The 3 T cell receptor beta chains presented below share a single source sample, sequenced in a study of blood T cells in healthy people across ages. Alongside a J-beta primer mix, a sample-barcoded 5' primer served in a second PCR lasting roughly 6 to 11 cycles. MiXCR, applied by TCRdb to the 5' RACE reads, yields one record per CDR3 protein. This table has more than 800,000 distinct CDR3 sequences, 25% to 30% appearing once. Sequenced: blood. The receptors stem from an elderly woman in good health.

This clonotype was recorded at least ten times. The CDR3 DNA follows: TGTGCCAGCAGTTTAGCGATTGGCGGCGTGGGGTTCTTC. It specifies CASSLAIGGVGFF. V gene TRBV12-3 or TRBV12-4 combines with J gene TRBJ2-1; D uncertain. This CDR3 has 13 residues. Trimming left V 0 bases short and J 15 bases short, with 15 bases between.

This clonotype was detected only a few times. V usage is TRBV20-1 and J usage is TRBJ1-2, with a possible D match to TRBD1 (6 bases). The germline gives CDR1 DFQATT, CDR2 SNEGSKA (reference sequence). Trimming took off 0 bases at V and 4 bases at J, with 12 bases between the two ends. CDR3 length: 14 amino acids. The CDR3 region has the DNA TGCAGTGCTAGAGAGTACAGGGAGGGCTATGGCTACACCTTC. It encodes CSAREYREGYGYTF.

The table lists this clonotype with many counts. The chain links TRBV29-1 to TRBJ1-1; 8 bases agree with TRBD1. V was clipped by 6 bases and J by 11 bases; unmatched bases: 17. CDR3 length: 14 residues. Germline loops: CDR1 SQVTM, CDR2 ANQGSEA. The CDR3 here is CSVLHPDREGTAFF. Here the CDR3 DNA reads TGCAGCGTCCTACATCCGGACAGGGAAGGGACGGCTTTCTTT.